Sequencing of this T cell receptor beta chain was carried out in a study of T cells of healthy individuals. This clonotype was recorded many times. TCRdb re-derived calls from the 5' RACE reads in MiXCR, one entry per CDR3 protein. The repertoire holds tens of thousands of distinct CDR3 sequences, with about a sixth as singletons. The receptor was derived from a human donor in good health.

The CDR3 reads CAISQGVEALGSPLHF. The CDR3 region has the DNA TGTGCCATCAGCCAGGGGGTTGAGGCCTTAGGTTCACCCCTCCACTTT. The V gene is TRBV10-3, the J gene TRBJ1-6, with 7 bases lining up with TRBD1. V shed 6 bases and J 9 bases; nucleotides not matched to a gene: 14. Per the germline V gene, CDR1 is ENHRY and CDR2 is SYGVKD. The CDR3 loop spans 16 amino acids.